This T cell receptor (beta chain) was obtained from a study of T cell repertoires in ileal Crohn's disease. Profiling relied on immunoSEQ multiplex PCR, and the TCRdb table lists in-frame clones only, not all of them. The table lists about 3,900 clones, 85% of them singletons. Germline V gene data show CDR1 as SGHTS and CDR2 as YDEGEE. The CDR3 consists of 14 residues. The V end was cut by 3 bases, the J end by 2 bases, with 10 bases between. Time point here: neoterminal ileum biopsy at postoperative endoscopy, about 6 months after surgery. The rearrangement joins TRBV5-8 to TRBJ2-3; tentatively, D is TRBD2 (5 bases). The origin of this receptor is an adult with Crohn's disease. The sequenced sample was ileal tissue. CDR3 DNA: TGTGCCAGCAGCTGGGGAGTACACACAGATACGCAGTATTTT. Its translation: CASSWGVHTDTQYF.